These 25 T cell receptor beta chains originate from one sample sequenced in a study of T cells in localized non-small cell lung cancer. Clones were read by immunoSEQ multiplex PCR, and TCRdb kept only the in-frame ones, dropping some. The repertoire holds around 130,000 clones, with roughly 90% as singletons. Sequenced material: peripheral blood, taken before any cancer treatment. The receptor source for this set is a female donor older than 55 with stage I lung adenocarcinoma.

This clone was detected only once. J is TRBJ2-5 and V is TRBV7-3; weak D call: TRBD1 (6 bases). This CDR3 is 15 amino acids long. Germline assignment: CDR1 SGHTA and CDR2 FQGTGA. The germline V and J ends were trimmed by 5 bases and 4 bases, with 17 bases remaining between them. For the CDR3, the DNA is TGTGCCAGCAGCCCCCATGGGGGCCGGGGAGAGACCCAGTACTTC. Protein sequence: CASSPHGGRGETQYF.

This clone turned up a few times. The chain couples TRBV30 to TRBJ1-1; unclear D gene. The germline V and J ends were trimmed by 1 base and 4 bases, with 10 bases remaining between them. CDR1 and CDR2 from the germline V gene are GTSNPN and SVGIG (reference sequence). The CDR3 is 13 amino acids. The CDR3: CAWSARMGTEAFF. CDR3 in DNA: TGTGCCTGGAGTGCGCGAATGGGCACTGAAGCTTTCTTT.

The chain employs TRBV5-4 and TRBJ2-3, with D possibly TRBD1 on 6 matching bases. The CDR3 consists of 13 residues. The germline gives CDR1 SGHNT, CDR2 YYREEE (reference sequence). With 1 base removed from V and 6 bases from J, the gap between germline ends came to 9 bases. As DNA, the CDR3 is TGTGCCAGCAGCTTGAACAGGGAGGATACGCAGTATTTT. It yields the protein CASSLNREDTQYF.

The chain is built from TRBV9 and TRBJ1-2, with a possible D match to TRBD1 (6 bases). The CDR3 runs to 14 residues. Germline V gene sequence: CDR1 SGDLS, CDR2 YYNGEE. V dropped 4 bases and J dropped 2 bases, with 12 bases sitting between them. CDR3 amino acids: CASSPTTGNYGYTF. Written as DNA, the CDR3 is TGTGCCAGCAGCCCTACCACAGGGAACTATGGCTACACCTTC. Full variable domain (rest looked up from reference TRBV9 and TRBJ1-2): DSGVTQTPKHLITATGQRVTLRCSPRSGDLSVYWYQQSLDQGLQFLIQYYNGEERAKGNILERFSAQQFPDLHSELNLSSLELGDSALYFCASSPTTGNYGYTFGSGTRLTVV.

The chain employs TRBV7-3 and TRBJ2-2, with 7 bases aligning to TRBD2. Germline V gene lookup returns CDR1 SGHTA and CDR2 FQGTGA. The CDR3 loop spans 15 amino acids. The J segment lost 4 bases and the V segment lost 3 bases, leaving 5 bases of the junction unmatched. The CDR3 DNA follows: TGTGCCAGCAGCTTTAGCGGGTACTTCACCGGGGAGCTGTTTTTT. As protein: CASSFSGYFTGELFF. Variable domain in full (rest from reference TRBV7-3 and TRBJ2-2): GAGVSQTPSNKVTEKGKYVELRCDPISGHTALYWYRQSLGQGPEFLIYFQGTGAADDSGLPNDRFFAVRPEGSVSTLKIQRTERGDSAVYLCASSFSGYFTGELFFGEGSRLTVL.

The V call is TRBV27, the J call TRBJ2-1, with TRBD2 as a possible D gene (10 bases). Germline values: CDR1 MNHEY, CDR2 SMNVEV (reference sequence). With 6 bases removed from V and 6 bases from J, the gap between germline ends came to 36 bases. CDR3 size: 21 residues. For the CDR3, the DNA is TGTGCCAGCAGCTCCTACGGGACAGGGCTCCTCGGACTAGCGGCAAGCAATGAGCAGTTCTTC. This encodes CASSSYGTGLLGLAASNEQFF.

The chain is built from TRBV18 and TRBJ2-7, with 10 bases that match TRBD1. The V gene end was trimmed by 1 base and the J gene end by 6 bases; junction bases not matched to a gene: 3. CDR3 length: 14 residues. Per the germline V gene, CDR1 is KGHSH and CDR2 is LQKENI. CDR3 coding DNA: TGTGCCAGCTCACCACTCGGGACAGGGGTCGAGCAGTACTTC. As protein: CASSPLGTGVEQYF.

The chain uses TRBV19 and TRBJ2-1; TRBD2 matches at 8 bases. The junction had 6 bases not matched to a gene; V was cut back by 6 bases and J by 2 bases. The germline V gene encodes CDR1 LNHDA and CDR2 SQIVND (reference sequence). The CDR3 length is 15 residues. In nucleotides, the CDR3 is TGTGCCAGTAGGATCAGCGGGAGTGCCTACAATGAGCAGTTCTTC. It specifies CASRISGSAYNEQFF.

This clone appeared once. V gene TRBV5-1 combines with J gene TRBJ2-3; D gene ambiguous. Germline values: CDR1 SGHRS, CDR2 YFSETQ. With 0 bases removed from V and 0 bases from J, the gap between germline ends came to 8 bases. CDR3 length equals 15 residues. CDR3 residues: CASSLGLSSTDTQYF. The CDR3 bases are TGCGCCAGCAGCTTGGGGCTCTCTAGCACAGATACGCAGTATTTT. Full variable domain (rest looked up from reference TRBV5-1 and TRBJ2-3): KAGVTQTPRYLIKTRGQQVTLSCSPISGHRSVSWYQQTPGQGLQFLFEYFSETQRNKGNFPGRFSGRQFSNSRSEMNVSTLELGDSALYLCASSLGLSSTDTQYFGPGTRLTVL.

The chain employs TRBV5-4 and TRBJ2-7; D call uncertain. The V end lost 0 bases, the J end lost 2 bases, and 3 bases lay between the germline ends. CDR1 and CDR2 from the germline V gene are SGHNT and YYREEE (reference sequence). This CDR3 is built from 12 residues. CDR3 DNA: TGTGCCAGCAGCTTGGCTACCTACGAGCAGTACTTC. Amino acids: CASSLATYEQYF.

The CDR3 loop reads CASSRTGPYEQYF. As DNA, the CDR3 is TGTGCCAGCTCTCGGACGGGCCCCTACGAGCAGTACTTC. The rearrangement links TRBV18 to TRBJ2-7; D remains ambiguous. This CDR3 is built from 13 residues. Per germline, CDR1 KGHSH and CDR2 LQKENI. Trimming stripped 6 bases from V and 2 bases from J, with 11 bases between.

This chain links TRBV5-1 with TRBJ1-1; weak D call: TRBD1 (5 bases). V was cut by 4 bases and J by 0 bases, with 7 bases left in between. In germline, CDR1 is SGHRS, CDR2 YFSETQ. This CDR3 is 13 amino acids long. In DNA, the CDR3 is TGCGCCAGCAGCGTGGACATGAACACTGAAGCTTTCTTT. Amino acids: CASSVDMNTEAFF.

The chain has TRBV6-5 and TRBJ2-7, with D perhaps TRBD1 (6 bases). Trimming removed 6 bases at V and 2 bases at J, with 14 bases between. There are 14 residues in the CDR3. Germline V lookup: CDR1 MNHEY, CDR2 SVGAGI. CDR3 nucleotide sequence: TGTGCCAGCAGACCTCCGGGACAAGCCTACGAGCAGTACTTC. Encoded protein: CASRPPGQAYEQYF.

The chain has TRBV28 and TRBJ2-1; D is uncertain. CDR1 is MDHEN and CDR2 is SYDVKM in the germline V gene. The V end was cut by 2 bases, the J end by 9 bases, with 17 bases between. This CDR3 spans 15 amino acids. The CDR3 here is CASSLVPIQNSEQFF. The CDR3 DNA sequence: TGTGCCAGCAGTTTAGTCCCGATTCAAAATAGTGAGCAGTTCTTC.

This chain links TRBV28 with TRBJ1-5; D is uncertain. The V and J ends lost 3 bases and 5 bases respectively, with 11 bases between them. Germline V gene data show CDR1 as MDHEN and CDR2 as SYDVKM. There are 14 residues in the CDR3. CDR3 nucleotide sequence: TGTGCCAGCAGTTTCGTTGGGGTTTATCAGCCCCAGCATTTT. This sequence encodes CASSFVGVYQPQHF.

The chain combines TRBV2 with TRBJ2-1, with TRBD2 matching over 9 bases. V gave up 6 bases and J gave up 3 bases; unmatched junction bases: 6. Germline CDR1 is SNHLY and CDR2 is FYNNEI. The CDR3 covers 15 residues. The DNA of the CDR3 is TGTGCCAGCAGCTTGACTAGCGGACACTACAATGAGCAGTTCTTC. This gives the protein CASSLTSGHYNEQFF.

The rearrangement links TRBV5-1 to TRBJ2-3; 10 bases are a match to TRBD1. Germline CDR1 reads SGHRS; CDR2 reads YFSETQ. The CDR3 sequence is 16 residues long. V lost 4 bases and J lost 1; bases outside the gene matches: 6. The CDR3 DNA reads TGCGCCAGCAGCCTCCCAGGGACAGGGGGCACAGATACGCAGTATTTT. As protein: CASSLPGTGGTDTQYF.

This chain uses TRBV7-6 with TRBJ2-1; D is possibly TRBD2 (7 bases). Trimming shortened V by 2 bases and J by 8 bases, and 22 bases separated the two germline ends. This CDR3 is built from 17 residues. Germline V gene sequence: CDR1 SGHVS, CDR2 FNYEAQ. CDR3 in amino acids: CASSLKTGGSPVHEQFF. The CDR3 nucleotides read TGTGCCAGCAGCTTAAAAACGGGGGGCTCCCCGGTCCATGAGCAGTTCTTC.

The rearrangement uses TRBV14 and TRBJ2-7, with 10 bases matching TRBD2. J gave up 2 bases and V 4 bases, and 11 bases lay outside the gene matches. The CDR3 has 17 residues. Germline V gene data show CDR1 as SGHDN and CDR2 as FVKESK. CDR3 coding DNA: TGTGCCAGCAGCCCGACCCTCGGACTAGCGGAGACCTACGAGCAGTACTTC. This codes for CASSPTLGLAETYEQYF.

The J gene is TRBJ2-3, the V gene TRBV28; TRBD2 aligns across 14 bases. V lost 5 bases, J lost 6 bases, and 4 bases stayed unmatched. The CDR3 has 15 amino acids. Germline V gene lookup returns CDR1 MDHEN and CDR2 SYDVKM. The DNA for the CDR3 is TGTGCCAGCAGTCGACTAGCGGGAGGGGGGGATACGCAGTATTTT. Its translation: CASSRLAGGGDTQYF.

The J gene is TRBJ2-5, the V gene TRBV6-1; D gene ambiguous. Trimming took 7 bases from V and 5 from J, leaving 11 bases between them. The CDR3 runs to 12 residues. Germline V gene sequence: CDR1 MNHNS, CDR2 SASEGT. The CDR3 loop is CASTLRRETQYF. CDR3 nucleotide sequence: TGTGCCAGCACCCTCCGTCGGGAGACCCAGTACTTC.

This clone was counted between two and nine times. V usage is TRBV28 and J usage is TRBJ1-4; 7 positions match TRBD1. Losses at the gene ends were 6 bases for V and 8 bases for J; bases not matched to a gene: 9. This CDR3 contains 14 residues. Per the germline V gene, CDR1 is MDHEN and CDR2 is SYDVKM. The DNA of the CDR3 is TGTGCCAGCAGATTTCAGGGGGTAAAAGAAAAACTGTTTTTT. Translated, it gives CASRFQGVKEKLFF.

This clone was seen once. The chain carries TRBV11-3 and TRBJ2-3; TRBD2 matches 9 bases. The CDR3 has 15 amino acids. Germline CDR1 and CDR2: SGHNT and YENEEA. V trimming: 3 bases; J trimming: 6 bases; junction bases outside the gene matches: 7. The CDR3 region has the DNA TGTGCCAGCAGCTTCTCTAGCGGGAAGGTCGATACGCAGTATTTT. It is translated as CASSFSSGKVDTQYF. The full variable domain, rest sourced from reference TRBV11-3 and TRBJ2-3, is EAGVVQSPRYKIIEKKQPVAFWCNPISGHNTLYWYLQNLGQGPELLIRYENEEAVDDSQLPKDRFSAERLKGVDSTLKIQPAELGDSAVYLCASSFSSGKVDTQYFGPGTRLTVL.

This chain connects TRBV6-5 to TRBJ2-2; possibly TRBD2 for D (5 bases). V was clipped by 6 bases and J by 2 bases, with 13 bases between them. Germline assignment: CDR1 MNHEY and CDR2 SVGAGI. The length of the CDR3 is 15 residues. As DNA, the CDR3 is TGTGCCAGCAGACCTCTAGCCGAAAACACCGGGGAGCTGTTTTTT. This translates into CASRPLAENTGELFF.

The gene calls are TRBV14 and TRBJ1-1, with D unclear. The CDR3 extends over 12 amino acids. The germline V gene encodes CDR1 SGHDN and CDR2 FVKESK. Deletions cut 4 bases from V and 7 bases from J, with 10 bases between. The CDR3 region is CASSRVYSEAFF. CDR3 bases: TGTGCCAGCAGCCGAGTCTACAGTGAAGCTTTCTTT.